Shown below are 12 T cell receptor beta chains from a single sample sequenced in a study of high-grade serous ovarian cancer treatment subgroups. TCRdb's table, derived via immunoSEQ multiplex PCR, lists solely in-frame clones and lacks some. The profile shows roughly 10,000 clones, roughly 70% of them singletons. Tumor samples were obtained before definitive surgery or chemotherapy. Sequences were obtained from tumor tissue. These receptors were obtained from a human donor with high-grade serous ovarian cancer.

This clone was seen once. The genes are TRBV7-9 and TRBJ1-6; 7 nucleotides agree with TRBD1. J lost 8 bases, V lost 6 bases, and 7 bases had no gene match. Germline-derived CDR1 and CDR2 are SEHNR and FQNEAQ (reference sequence). The CDR3 is 14 residues long. The CDR3 loop is CASRLTGHDSPLHF. For the CDR3, the DNA is TGTGCCAGCAGACTGACAGGGCATGATTCACCCCTCCACTTT.

In this sample, this clone is medium-sized. The chain is built from TRBV10-1 and TRBJ1-1; 8 bases fit TRBD1. The CDR3 runs to 13 residues. The V and J ends lost 6 bases and 5 bases, in that order; junction bases with no gene match: 5. Germline-derived CDR1 and CDR2 are WNHNN and SYGVQD (reference sequence). The DNA of the CDR3 is TGCGCCAGCAGCAGGGGGCAGGGGACTGAAGCTTTCTTT. This translates into CASSRGQGTEAFF.

The rearrangement links TRBV7-8 to TRBJ2-1; D is uncertain. CDR1 is SGHVS, CDR2 FQNEAQ, per germline. V lost 5 bases, J lost 5 bases, and 16 bases lay in between. This CDR3 comprises 15 residues. In nucleotides, the CDR3 is TGTGCCAGCAGCCCTTTTGATCGACATCACAATGAGCAGTTCTTC. It specifies CASSPFDRHHNEQFF.

The chain joins TRBV7-9 to TRBJ2-7; D call uncertain. Germline assignment: CDR1 SEHNR and CDR2 FQNEAQ (reference sequence). The CDR3 loop spans 14 amino acids. Trimming took off 4 bases at V and 6 bases at J, with 16 bases between the two ends. In nucleotides, the CDR3 is TGTGCCAGCAGCTCGGCCGCGTACTACCGCGAGCAGTACTTC. Translated, it gives CASSSAAYYREQYF.

Only a few counts were recorded for this clone. V usage is TRBV7-2 and J usage is TRBJ1-2, with D uncertain. Germline lookup yields CDR1 SGHTA and CDR2 FQGNSA. V dropped 2 bases and J dropped 4 bases, with 8 bases sitting between them. The CDR3 extends over 13 amino acids. This CDR3 reads CASSLISSYGYTF. The CDR3 DNA reads TGTGCCAGCAGCTTAATTAGCAGCTATGGCTACACCTTC.

The rearrangement links TRBV28 to TRBJ1-5; TRBD1 is a possible D gene (6 bases). The germline V and J ends were trimmed by 7 bases and 7 bases, with 17 bases remaining between them. Germline-derived CDR1 and CDR2 are MDHEN and SYDVKM. The CDR3 covers 14 residues. The CDR3, as DNA: TGTGCCAGCACCTTGGGACACCCAGGGCAGCCCCAGCATTTT. Translating it yields CASTLGHPGQPQHF.

The chain uses TRBV6-6 and TRBJ2-6; D is possibly TRBD1 (5 bases). The CDR3 covers 15 residues. Germline lookup yields CDR1 MNHNY and CDR2 SVGAGI (reference sequence). Trimming shortened V by 7 bases and J by 0 bases, and 10 bases separated the two germline ends. The CDR3 region has the DNA TGTGCCAGCACTTGGGGCCTCTCTGGGGCCAACGTCCTGACTTTC. Translation gives CASTWGLSGANVLTF.

This clone is a singleton in its sample. The rearrangement joins TRBV2 to TRBJ2-7; D unclear. Germline CDR1 and CDR2: SNHLY and FYNNEI. CDR3 length equals 13 residues. Trimming removed 7 bases from V and 3 bases from J, with 13 bases in between. The CDR3 protein is CASTDSISYEQYF. The CDR3 nucleotides are TGTGCCAGCACCGACTCGATCAGCTACGAGCAGTACTTC.

The chain joins TRBV11-1 to TRBJ2-7; D could derive from TRBD1 or TRBD2 (5 bases each). In germline, CDR1 is SGHAT, CDR2 FQDESV (reference sequence). There are 15 residues in the CDR3. V was shortened by 4 bases and J by 3 bases, with 16 bases between the two germline ends. CDR3 residues: CASSSWGTGSYEQYF. In DNA form, the CDR3 reads TGTGCCAGCAGCTCCTGGGGGACGGGGAGCTACGAGCAGTACTTC.

This clone was counted once. This chain connects TRBV29-1 to TRBJ2-3, with unresolved D. Trimming took 3 bases from V and 6 from J, leaving 16 bases between them. This CDR3 is built from 14 residues. Germline V gene sequence: CDR1 SQVTM, CDR2 ANQGSEA. In DNA form, the CDR3 reads TGCAGCGTTGACCTAGACACCGACTTGGATACGCAGTATTTT. Its translation is CSVDLDTDLDTQYF.

In this sample, this clone turned up a few times. The gene calls are TRBV18 and TRBJ2-7; D is perhaps TRBD2 (6 bases). The CDR3 is 12 amino acids. V was cut by 8 bases and J by 11 bases, with 19 bases left in between. CDR1 is KGHSH and CDR2 is LQKENI in the germline V gene. The CDR3 sequence is CASTGPGRSEYF. The DNA for the CDR3 is TGTGCCAGCACGGGACCTGGGAGGTCAGAGTACTTC. The full variable domain, with the rest looked up from reference TRBV18 and TRBJ2-7, is NAGVMQNPRHLVRRRGQEARLRCSPMKGHSHVYWYRQLPEEGLKFMVYLQKENIIDESGMPKERFSAEFPKEGPSILRIQQVVRGDSAAYFCASTGPGRSEYFGPGTRLTVT.

This clone was seen only once. One end of the junction varies from germline; a read error may be responsible. V is TRBV5-1 and J is TRBJ2-7; no firm D call. Germline CDR1 is SGHRS and CDR2 is YFSETQ. CDR3 length: 14 residues. The CDR3 DNA is TGTGCCAGCAGCGCGACTGGGTCCTCACACGAGCAGTACTTC. Its protein is CASSATGSSHEQYF.